This T cell receptor beta chain came from a study of T cell changes during pregnancy in multiple sclerosis. Sequenced by immunoSEQ multiplex PCR; TCRdb stores in-frame clones only, minus some. Counted here are about 43,000 clones, roughly 91% occurring once; the ten biggest clones make up approximately 1.3%. This CDR3 is 13 amino acids long. Germline V gives CDR1 GTSNPN, CDR2 SVGIG (reference sequence). Trimming left V 0 bases short and J 3 bases short, with 8 bases between. Specimen: PBMCs (not recorded whether the cells were cultured). This TCR derives from a female donor with multiple sclerosis, enrolled in a pregnancy study. V is TRBV30 and J is TRBJ1-1, with a tentative D call TRBD1 (5 bases). Here the CDR3 DNA reads TGTGCCTGGAGTGTTTCGGGGGACACTGAAGCTTTCTTT. Translated, it gives CAWSVSGDTEAFF.